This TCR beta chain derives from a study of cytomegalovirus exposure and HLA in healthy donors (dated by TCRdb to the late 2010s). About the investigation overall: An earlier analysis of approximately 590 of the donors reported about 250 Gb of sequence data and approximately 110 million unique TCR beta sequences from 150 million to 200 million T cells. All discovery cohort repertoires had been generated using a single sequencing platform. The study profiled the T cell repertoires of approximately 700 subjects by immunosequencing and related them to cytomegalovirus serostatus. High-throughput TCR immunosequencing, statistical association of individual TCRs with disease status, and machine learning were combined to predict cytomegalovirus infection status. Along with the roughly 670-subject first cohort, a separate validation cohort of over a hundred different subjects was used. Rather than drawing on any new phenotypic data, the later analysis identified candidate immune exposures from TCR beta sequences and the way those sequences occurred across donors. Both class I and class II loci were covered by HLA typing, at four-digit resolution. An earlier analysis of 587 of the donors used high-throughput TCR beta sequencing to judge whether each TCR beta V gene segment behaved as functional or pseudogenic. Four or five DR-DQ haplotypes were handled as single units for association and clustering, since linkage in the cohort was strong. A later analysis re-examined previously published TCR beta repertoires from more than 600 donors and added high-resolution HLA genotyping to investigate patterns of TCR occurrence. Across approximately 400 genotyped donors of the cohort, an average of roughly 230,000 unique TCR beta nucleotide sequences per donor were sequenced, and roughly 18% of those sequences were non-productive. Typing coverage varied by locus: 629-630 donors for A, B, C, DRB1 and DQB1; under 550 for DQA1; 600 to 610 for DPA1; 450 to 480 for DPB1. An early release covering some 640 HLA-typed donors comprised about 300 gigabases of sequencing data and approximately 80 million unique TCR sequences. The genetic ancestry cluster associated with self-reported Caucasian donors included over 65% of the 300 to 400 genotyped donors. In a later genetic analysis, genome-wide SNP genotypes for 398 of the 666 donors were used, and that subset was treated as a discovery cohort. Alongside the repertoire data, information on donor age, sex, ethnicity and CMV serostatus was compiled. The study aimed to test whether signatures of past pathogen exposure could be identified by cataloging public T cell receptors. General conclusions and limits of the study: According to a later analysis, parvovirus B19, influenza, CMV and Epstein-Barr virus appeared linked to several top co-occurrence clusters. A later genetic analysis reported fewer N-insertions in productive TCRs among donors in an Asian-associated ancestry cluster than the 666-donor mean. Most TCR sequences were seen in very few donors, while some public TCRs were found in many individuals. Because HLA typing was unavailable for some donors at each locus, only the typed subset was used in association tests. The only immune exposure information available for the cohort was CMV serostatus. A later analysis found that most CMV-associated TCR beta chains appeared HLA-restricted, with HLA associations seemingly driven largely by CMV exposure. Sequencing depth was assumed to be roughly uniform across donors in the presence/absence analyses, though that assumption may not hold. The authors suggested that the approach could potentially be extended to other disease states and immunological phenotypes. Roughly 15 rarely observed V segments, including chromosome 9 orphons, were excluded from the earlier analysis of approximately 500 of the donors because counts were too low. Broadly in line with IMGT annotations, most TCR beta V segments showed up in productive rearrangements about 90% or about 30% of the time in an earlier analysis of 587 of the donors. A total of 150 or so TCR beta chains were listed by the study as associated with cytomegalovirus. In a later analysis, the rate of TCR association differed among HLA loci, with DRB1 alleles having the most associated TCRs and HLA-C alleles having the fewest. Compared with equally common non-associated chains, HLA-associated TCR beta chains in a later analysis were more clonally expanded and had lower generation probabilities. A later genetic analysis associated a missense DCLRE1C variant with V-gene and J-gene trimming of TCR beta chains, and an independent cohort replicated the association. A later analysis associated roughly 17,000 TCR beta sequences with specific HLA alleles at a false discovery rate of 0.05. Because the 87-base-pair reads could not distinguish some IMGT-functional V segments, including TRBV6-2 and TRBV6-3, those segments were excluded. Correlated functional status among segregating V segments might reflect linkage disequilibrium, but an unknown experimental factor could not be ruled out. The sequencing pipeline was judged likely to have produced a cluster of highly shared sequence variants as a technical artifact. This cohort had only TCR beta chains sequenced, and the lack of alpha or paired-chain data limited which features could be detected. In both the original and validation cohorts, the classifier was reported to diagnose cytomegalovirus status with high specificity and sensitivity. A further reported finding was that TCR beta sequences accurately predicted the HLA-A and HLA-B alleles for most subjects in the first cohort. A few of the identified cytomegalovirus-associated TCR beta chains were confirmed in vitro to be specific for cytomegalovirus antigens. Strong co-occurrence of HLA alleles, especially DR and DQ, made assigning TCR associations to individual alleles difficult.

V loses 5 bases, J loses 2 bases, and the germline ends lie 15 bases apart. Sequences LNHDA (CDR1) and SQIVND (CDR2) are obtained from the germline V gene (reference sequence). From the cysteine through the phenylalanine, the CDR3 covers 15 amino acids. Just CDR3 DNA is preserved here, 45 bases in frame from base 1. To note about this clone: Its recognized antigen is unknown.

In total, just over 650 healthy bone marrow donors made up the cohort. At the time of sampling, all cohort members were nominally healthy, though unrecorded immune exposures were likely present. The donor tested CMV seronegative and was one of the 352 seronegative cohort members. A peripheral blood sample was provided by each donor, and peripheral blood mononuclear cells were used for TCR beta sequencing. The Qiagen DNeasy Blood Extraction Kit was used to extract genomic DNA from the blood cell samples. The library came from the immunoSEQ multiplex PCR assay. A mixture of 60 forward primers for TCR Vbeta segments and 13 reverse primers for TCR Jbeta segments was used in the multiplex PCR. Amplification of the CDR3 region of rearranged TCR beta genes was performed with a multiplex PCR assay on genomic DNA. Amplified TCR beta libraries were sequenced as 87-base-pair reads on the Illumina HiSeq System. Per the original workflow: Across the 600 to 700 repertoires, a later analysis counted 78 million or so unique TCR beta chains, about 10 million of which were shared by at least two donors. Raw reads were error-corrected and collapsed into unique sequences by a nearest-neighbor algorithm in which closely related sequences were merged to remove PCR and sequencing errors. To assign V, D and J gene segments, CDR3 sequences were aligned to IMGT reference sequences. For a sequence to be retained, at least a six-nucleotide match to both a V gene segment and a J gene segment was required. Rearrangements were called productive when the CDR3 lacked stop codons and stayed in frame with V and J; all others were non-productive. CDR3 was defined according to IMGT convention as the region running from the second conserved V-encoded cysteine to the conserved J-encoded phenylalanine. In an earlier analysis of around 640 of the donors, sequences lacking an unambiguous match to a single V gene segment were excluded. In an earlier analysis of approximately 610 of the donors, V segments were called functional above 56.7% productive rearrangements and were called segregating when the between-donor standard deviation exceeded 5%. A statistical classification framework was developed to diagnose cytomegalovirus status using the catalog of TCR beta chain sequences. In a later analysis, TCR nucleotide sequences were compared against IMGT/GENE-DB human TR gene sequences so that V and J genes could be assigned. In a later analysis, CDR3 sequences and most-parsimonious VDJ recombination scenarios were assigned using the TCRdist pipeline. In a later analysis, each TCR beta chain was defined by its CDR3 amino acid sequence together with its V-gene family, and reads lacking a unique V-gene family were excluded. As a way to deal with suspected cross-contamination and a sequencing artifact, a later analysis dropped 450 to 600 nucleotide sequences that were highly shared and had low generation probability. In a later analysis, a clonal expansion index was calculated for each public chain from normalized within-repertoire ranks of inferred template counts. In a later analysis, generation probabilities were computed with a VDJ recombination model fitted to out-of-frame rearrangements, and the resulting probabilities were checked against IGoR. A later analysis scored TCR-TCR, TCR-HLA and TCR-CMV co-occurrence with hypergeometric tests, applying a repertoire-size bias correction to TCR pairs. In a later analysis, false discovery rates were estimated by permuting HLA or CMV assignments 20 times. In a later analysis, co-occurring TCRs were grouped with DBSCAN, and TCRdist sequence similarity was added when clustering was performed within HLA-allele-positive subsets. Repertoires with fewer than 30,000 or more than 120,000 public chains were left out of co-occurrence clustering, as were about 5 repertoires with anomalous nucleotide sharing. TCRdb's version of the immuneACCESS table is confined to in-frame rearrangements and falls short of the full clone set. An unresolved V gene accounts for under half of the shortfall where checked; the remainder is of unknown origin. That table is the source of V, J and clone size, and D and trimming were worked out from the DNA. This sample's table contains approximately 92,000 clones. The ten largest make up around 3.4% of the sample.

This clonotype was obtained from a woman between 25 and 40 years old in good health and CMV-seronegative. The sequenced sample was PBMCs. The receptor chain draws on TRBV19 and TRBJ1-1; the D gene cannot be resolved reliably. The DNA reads TGTGCCAGTAGTCCGCGGGGAGGGATAAACACTGAAGCTTTCTTT. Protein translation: CASSPRGGINTEAFF.